This T cell receptor beta chain is drawn from a study of spatial heterogeneity in lung cancer. Points from the study as a whole: More often at tumor resection than at routine follow-up, ubiquitous expanded tumor TCRs were detected in the blood.

The sample's time point: sample taken at primary tumor resection. Unsorted tumor, nontumor lung tissue or cryopreserved PBMC supplied the whole RNA. The V gene lost 8 bases and the J gene lost 5 bases, with 16 bases spanning the gap. The CDR3 is 14 amino acids. The V gene's germline CDR1 is MGHDK and CDR2 SYGVNS. MiXCR was run by TCRdb on the 5' RACE reads, yielding one entry per CDR3 protein. The top ten clones hold under 30% of a sample with 9,500 to 12,000 distinct CDR3 sequences, 6.3% of them seen once. This clonotype was seen repeatedly, ten times or more. Its antigen is still unknown. The chain combines TRBV25-1 with TRBJ2-1; a possible D gene is TRBD1 (6 bases). This specimen was PBMCs, taken at surgery. The sequence was collected from a male donor with early-stage non-small cell lung cancer. Here the CDR3 DNA reads TGTGCCAGCCGCTCCCGGGACAACCACAATGAGCAGTTCTTC. This encodes CASRSRDNHNEQFF.